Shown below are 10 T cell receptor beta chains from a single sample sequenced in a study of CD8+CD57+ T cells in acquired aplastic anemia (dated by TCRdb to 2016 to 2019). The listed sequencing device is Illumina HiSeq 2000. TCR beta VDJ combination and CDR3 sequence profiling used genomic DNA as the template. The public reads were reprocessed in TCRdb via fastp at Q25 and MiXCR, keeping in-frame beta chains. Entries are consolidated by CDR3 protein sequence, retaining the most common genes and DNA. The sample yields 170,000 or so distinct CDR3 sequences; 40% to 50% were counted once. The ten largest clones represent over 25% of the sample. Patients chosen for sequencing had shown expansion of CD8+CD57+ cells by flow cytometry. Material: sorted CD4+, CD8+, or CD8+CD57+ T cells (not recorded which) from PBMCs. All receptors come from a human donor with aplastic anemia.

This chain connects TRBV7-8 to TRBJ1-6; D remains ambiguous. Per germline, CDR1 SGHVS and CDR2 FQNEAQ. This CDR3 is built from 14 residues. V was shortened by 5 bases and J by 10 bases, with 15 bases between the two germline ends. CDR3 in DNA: TGTGCCAGCAGCCCCCGTGGGGAGGTATCACCCCTCCACTTT. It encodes CASSPRGEVSPLHF. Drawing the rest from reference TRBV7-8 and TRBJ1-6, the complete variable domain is GAGVSQSPRYKVAKRGQDVALRCDPISGHVSLFWYQQALGQGPEFLTYFQNEAQLDKSGLPSDRFFAERPEGSVSTLKIQRTQQEDSAVYLCASSPRGEVSPLHFGNGTRLTVT.

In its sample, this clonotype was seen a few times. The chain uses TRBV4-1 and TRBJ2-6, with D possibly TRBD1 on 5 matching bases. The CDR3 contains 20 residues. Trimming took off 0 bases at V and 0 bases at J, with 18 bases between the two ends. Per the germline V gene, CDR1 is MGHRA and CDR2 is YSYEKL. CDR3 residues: CASSQEKGAESHSGANVLTF. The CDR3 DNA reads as TGCGCCAGCAGCCAAGAGAAAGGGGCAGAGAGCCACTCTGGGGCCAACGTCCTGACTTTC.

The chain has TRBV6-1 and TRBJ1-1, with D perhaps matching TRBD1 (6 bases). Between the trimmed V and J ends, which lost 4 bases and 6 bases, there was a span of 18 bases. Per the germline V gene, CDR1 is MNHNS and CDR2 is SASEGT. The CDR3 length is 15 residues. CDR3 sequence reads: CASSAGGGAGAEAFF. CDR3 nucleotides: TGTGCCAGCAGTGCCGGCGGGGGGGCTGGCGCTGAAGCTTTCTTT.

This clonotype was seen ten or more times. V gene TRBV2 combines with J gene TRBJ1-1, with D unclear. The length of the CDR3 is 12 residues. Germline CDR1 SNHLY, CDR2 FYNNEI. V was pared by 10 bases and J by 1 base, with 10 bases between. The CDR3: CANPGRNTEAFF. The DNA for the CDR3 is TGTGCCAACCCTGGGCGGAACACTGAAGCTTTCTTT. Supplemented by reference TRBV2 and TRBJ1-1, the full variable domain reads EPEVTQTPSHQVTQMGQEVILRCVPISNHLYFYWYRQILGQKVEFLVSFYNNEISEKSEIFDDQFSVERPDGSNFTLKIRSTKLEDSAMYFCANPGRNTEAFFGQGTRLTVV.

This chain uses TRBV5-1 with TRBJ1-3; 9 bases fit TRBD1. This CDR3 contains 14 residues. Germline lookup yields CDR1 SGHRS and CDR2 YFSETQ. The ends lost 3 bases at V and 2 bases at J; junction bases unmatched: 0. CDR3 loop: CASSWDRAGNTIYF. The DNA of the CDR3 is TGCGCCAGCAGCTGGGACAGGGCTGGAAACACCATATATTTT.

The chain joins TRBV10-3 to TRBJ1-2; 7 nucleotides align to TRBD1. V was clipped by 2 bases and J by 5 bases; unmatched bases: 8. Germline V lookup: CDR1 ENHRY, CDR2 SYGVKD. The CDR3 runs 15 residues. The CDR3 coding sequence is TGTGCCATCAGTGAGGGGACAGACTTTGGGTATGGCTACACCTTC. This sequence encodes CAISEGTDFGYGYTF.

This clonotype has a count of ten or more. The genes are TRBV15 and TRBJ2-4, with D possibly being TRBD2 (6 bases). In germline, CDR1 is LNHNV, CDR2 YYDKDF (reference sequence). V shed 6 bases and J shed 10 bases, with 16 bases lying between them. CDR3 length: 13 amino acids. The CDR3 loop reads CATRVGGDLIQYF. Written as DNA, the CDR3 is TGTGCCACCAGGGTAGGAGGGGACTTAATTCAGTACTTC.

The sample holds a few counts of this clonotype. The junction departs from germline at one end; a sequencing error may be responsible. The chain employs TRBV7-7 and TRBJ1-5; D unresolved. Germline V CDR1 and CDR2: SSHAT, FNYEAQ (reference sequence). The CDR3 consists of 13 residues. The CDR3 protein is CASSSGLNQPQHF. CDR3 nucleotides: TGTGCTAGCAGCTCCGGACTAAATCAGCCCCAGCATTTT. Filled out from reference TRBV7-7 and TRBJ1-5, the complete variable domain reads GAGVSQSPRYKVTKRGQDVTLRCDPISSHATLYWYQQALGQGPEFLTYFNYEAQPDKSGLPSDRFSAERPEGSISTLTIQRTEQRDSAMYRCASSSGLNQPQHFGDGTRLSIL.

The CDR3 region has the DNA TGCAGTGCTAGAGTCTCCGTGGCCGGCGAGCAGTACTTC. This codes for CSARVSVAGEQYF. V gene TRBV20-1 combines with J gene TRBJ2-7; D remains ambiguous. There are 13 residues in the CDR3. V was trimmed by 1 base and J by 6 bases, leaving 13 bases between them. Germline loops: CDR1 DFQATT, CDR2 SNEGSKA (reference sequence).

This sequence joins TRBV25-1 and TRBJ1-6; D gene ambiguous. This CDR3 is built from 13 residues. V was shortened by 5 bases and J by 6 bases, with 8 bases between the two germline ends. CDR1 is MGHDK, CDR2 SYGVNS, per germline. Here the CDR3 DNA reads TGTGCCAGCAGTTTATCGGCTAATTCACCCCTCCACTTT. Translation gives CASSLSANSPLHF.